This T cell receptor beta chain originates from a study of T cell changes during pregnancy in multiple sclerosis. This clone is a singleton in its sample. With V trimmed by 4 bases and J by 8 bases, 17 bases remained unmatched. This CDR3 comprises 17 residues. CDR1 and CDR2 (germline): LNHDA, SQIVND (reference sequence). TCRdb's copy holds only in-frame clones and misses some; the assay was immunoSEQ multiplex PCR. The table records tens of thousands of clones, around 92% of them present only once. This TCR was recovered from a female donor with multiple sclerosis, enrolled in a pregnancy study. The chain employs TRBV19 and TRBJ1-2, with 9 bases lining up with TRBD1. Source: peripheral blood, taken after pregnancy. The CDR3 is CASSRGQGPPVGAGYTF. CDR3 bases: TGTGCCAGTAGTAGGGGACAGGGTCCCCCGGTTGGCGCGGGCTACACCTTC. Full variable domain (rest looked up from reference TRBV19 and TRBJ1-2): DGGITQSPKYLFRKEGQNVTLSCEQNLNHDAMYWYRQDPGQGLRLIYYSQIVNDFQKGDIAEGYSVSREKKESFPLTVTSAQKNPTAFYLCASSRGQGPPVGAGYTFGSGTRLTVV.